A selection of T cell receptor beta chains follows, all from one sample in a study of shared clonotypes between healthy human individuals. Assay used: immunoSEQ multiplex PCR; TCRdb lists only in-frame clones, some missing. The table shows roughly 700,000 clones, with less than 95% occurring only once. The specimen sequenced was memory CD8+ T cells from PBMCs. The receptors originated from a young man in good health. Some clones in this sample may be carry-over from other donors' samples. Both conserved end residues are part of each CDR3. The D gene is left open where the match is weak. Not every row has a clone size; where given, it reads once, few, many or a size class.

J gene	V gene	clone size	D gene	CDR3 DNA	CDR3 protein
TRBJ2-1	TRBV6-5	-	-	TGTGCCAGCAGTTACCCTCCCCCCGCTGAGCAGTTCTTC	CASSYPPPAEQFF
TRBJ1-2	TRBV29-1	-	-	TGCAGCGTTGGACAAAGCTATGGCTACACCTTC	CSVGQSYGYTF
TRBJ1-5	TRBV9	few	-	TGTGCCAGCAGCGTAGGGTGGCGCGGCAATCAGCCCCAGCATTTT	CASSVGWRGNQPQHF
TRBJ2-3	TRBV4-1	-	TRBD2	TGCGCCAGCAGCCAACGGACACTAGCGGGAGGGTTCACAGATACGCAGTATTTT	CASSQRTLAGGFTDTQYF
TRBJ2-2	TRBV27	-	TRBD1	TGTGCCAGCAGAACCGGGACAGCCACCGGGGAGCTGTTTTTT	CASRTGTATGELFF
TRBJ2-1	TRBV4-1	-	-	TGCGCCAGCAGCCAAGCCGCCCGGGGCCCTTCCCACAATGAGCAGTTCTTC	CASSQAARGPSHNEQFF
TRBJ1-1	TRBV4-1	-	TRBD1	TGCGCCAGCAGCCGATCACGGGACAGCCTACTCTACACCTTGAACACTGAAGCTTTCTTT	CASSRSRDSLLYTLNTEAFF
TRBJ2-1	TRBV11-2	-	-	TGTGCCAGCAGCTTAAAGGTTATCTCCTACAATGAGCAGTTCTTC	CASSLKVISYNEQFF
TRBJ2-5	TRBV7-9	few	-	TGTGCCAGCAGCCACCGGGCGGGACTGGAGTTCGAGACCCAGTACTTC	CASSHRAGLEFETQYF
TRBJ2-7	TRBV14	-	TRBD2	TGTGCCAGCAGTCCCCGTCTAGCGGGAACCCCATGGTACGAGCAGTACTTC	CASSPRLAGTPWYEQYF
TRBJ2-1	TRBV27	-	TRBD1	TGTGCCAGCAGTTTGACGCGGGACAGGGGTTTATCAAGCTCCTACAATGAGCAGTTCTTC	CASSLTRDRGLSSSYNEQFF
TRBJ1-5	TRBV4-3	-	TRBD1	TGCGCCAGCAGCCAAGGACAGGGGTCCCAGCCCCAGCATTTT	CASSQGQGSQPQHF
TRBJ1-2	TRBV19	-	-	TGTGCCAGTAGTTCCCAAAGAGGACAGACAACTAACTATGGCTACACCTTC	CASSSQRGQTTNYGYTF
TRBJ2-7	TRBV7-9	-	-	TGTGCCAGCAGCTTGGGACGGGACTACGAGCAGTACTTC	CASSLGRDYEQYF
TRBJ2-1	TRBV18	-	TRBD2	TGTGCCAGCTCACCCGGGACTAGCGGGAGGTTGAACGAGCAGTTCTTC	CASSPGTSGRLNEQFF
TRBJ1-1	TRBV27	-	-	TGTGCCAGCAGTTTATATCTTGACACTGAAGCTTTCTTT	CASSLYLDTEAFF
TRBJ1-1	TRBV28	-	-	TGTGCCAGCAGGGTCCCGGGTCTTCCGGGGGGAGCCCCTTGGGGGACTTTCTTT	CASRVPGLPGGAPWGTFF
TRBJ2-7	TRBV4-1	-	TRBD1	TGCGCCAGCAGCCCGGCAGGACAGGCCTACGAGCAGTACTTC	CASSPAGQAYEQYF
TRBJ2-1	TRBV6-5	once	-	TGTGCCAGCAGTTATCAACCCCCCTACAATGAGCAGTTCTTC	CASSYQPPYNEQFF
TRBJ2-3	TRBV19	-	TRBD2	TGTGCCAGTACGGCGGGAGGGTGGGATACGCAGTATTTT	CASTAGGWDTQYF
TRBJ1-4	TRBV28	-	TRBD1	TGTGCCAGCAGTTTGGCAGGGGGCCTTTTTAAAGATTTT	CASSLAGGLFKDF
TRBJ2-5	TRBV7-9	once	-	TGTGCCAGCAGCTTATACACCATAGTAATGGAAGAGACCCAGTACTTC	CASSLYTIVMEETQYF
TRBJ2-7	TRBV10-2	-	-	TGCGCCAGCTCGCTAGCTTCCAGCTACGAGCAGTACTTC	CASSLASSYEQYF
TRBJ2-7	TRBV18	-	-	TGTGCCAGCTCTCAAACGGGGGACACGTACTACGAGCAGTACTTC	CASSQTGDTYYEQYF
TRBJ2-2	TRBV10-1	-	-	TGCGCCAGCAGTGAGGTAGTAGCTGAGGACACCGGGGAGCTGTTTTTT	CASSEVVAEDTGELFF
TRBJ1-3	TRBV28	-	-	TGTGCCAGCAGTTCCCGAGTCACAGGGAACACCATATATTTT	CASSSRVTGNTIYF
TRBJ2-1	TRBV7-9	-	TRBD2	TGTGCCAGCAGCATAGGACTAGCGGGAGACAATGAGCAGTTCTTC	CASSIGLAGDNEQFF
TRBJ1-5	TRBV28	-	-	TGTGCCAGCAGTCTCGGGGGGTCGGGCAATCAGCCCCAGCATTTT	CASSLGGSGNQPQHF
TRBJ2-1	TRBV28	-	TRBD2	TGTGCCAGCAGACCAGGACTAGCGGGAGGGTTGAATGAGCAGTTCTTC	CASRPGLAGGLNEQFF
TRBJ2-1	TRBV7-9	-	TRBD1	TGTGCCAGCAGCTTTAACACAGGGGGCGGGGATGAGCAGTTCTTC	CASSFNTGGGDEQFF
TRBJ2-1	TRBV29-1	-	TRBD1	TGCAGCGGGAGGACAGGGGGTTCCTACAATGAGCAGTTCTTC	CSGRTGGSYNEQFF
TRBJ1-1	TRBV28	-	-	TGTGCCAGCAGAAAGGGACACCCTTGGGAGGGCACTGAAGCTTTCTTT	CASRKGHPWEGTEAFF
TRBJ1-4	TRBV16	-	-	TGTGCCAGCAGTCTTGACAGGACGGCAACTAATGAAAAACTGTTTTTT	CASSLDRTATNEKLFF
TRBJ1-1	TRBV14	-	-	TGTGCCAGCAGCCAAGACTGGATGGGCGTCACTGAAGCTTTCTTT	CASSQDWMGVTEAFF
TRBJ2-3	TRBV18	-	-	TGTGCCAGCTCACCGCGAGGGCCAGATACGCAGTATTTT	CASSPRGPDTQYF
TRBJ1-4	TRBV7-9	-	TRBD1	TGTGCCAGCAGCCCCTGGACAGGGGGGAATGAAAAACTGTTTTTT	CASSPWTGGNEKLFF
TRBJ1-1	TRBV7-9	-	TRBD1	TGTGCCAGCAGCCCCGGGACAGTGAACACTGAAGCTTTCTTT	CASSPGTVNTEAFF
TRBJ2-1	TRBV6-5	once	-	TGTGCCAGCAGAACAGGGAGCTCCTACAATGAGCAGTTCTTC	CASRTGSSYNEQFF
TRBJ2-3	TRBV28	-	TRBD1	TGTGCCAGCAGAAAACCGGGACAGAGAATCACAGATACGCAGTATTTT	CASRKPGQRITDTQYF